This TCR beta chain appears in the sequencing data of a study of T cells in Graves' hyperthyroidism and ophthalmopathy. Findings and caveats of the study: Among thyroid clonotypes expanded above 0.001, most also appeared in blood. A median around 6.8 months before onset, the model predicted ophthalmopathy.

A total of 18 residues make up the CDR3, ends included. As to this clonotype: Its specificity is not known. The limits of the CDR3 on the DNA are not certain, so only TCRdb's listed CDR3 is given.

Patients showing uncontrolled infection, other autoimmune disease, pregnancy or lactation were ineligible. Based on clinical symptoms, serum thyroxine and TRAb, thyroid ultrasound and orbital computed tomography, diagnoses were reached. There were TCR beta CDR3 regions amplified from RNA transcripts. The study used the HTBI primer set for a first-round RT-PCR of the TCR CDR3. A single record per CDR3 protein comes from TCRdb applying MiXCR to the multiplex PCR reads. The sample includes 450,000 to 700,000 distinct CDR3 sequences, roughly 46% seen only once; the top ten take approximately 8.4%. The J gene is TRBJ2-2, the V gene TRBV3-2; the D call in the table, TRBD1, was not verified against the DNA. TRBV3-2 is tagged as a pseudogene. The sequenced sample consisted of peripheral blood or thyroid tissue (not recorded which). The receptor's source is a woman under 30 with Graves' hyperthyroidism. The chain's CDR3 is CASSQVGLGTANTGELFF.